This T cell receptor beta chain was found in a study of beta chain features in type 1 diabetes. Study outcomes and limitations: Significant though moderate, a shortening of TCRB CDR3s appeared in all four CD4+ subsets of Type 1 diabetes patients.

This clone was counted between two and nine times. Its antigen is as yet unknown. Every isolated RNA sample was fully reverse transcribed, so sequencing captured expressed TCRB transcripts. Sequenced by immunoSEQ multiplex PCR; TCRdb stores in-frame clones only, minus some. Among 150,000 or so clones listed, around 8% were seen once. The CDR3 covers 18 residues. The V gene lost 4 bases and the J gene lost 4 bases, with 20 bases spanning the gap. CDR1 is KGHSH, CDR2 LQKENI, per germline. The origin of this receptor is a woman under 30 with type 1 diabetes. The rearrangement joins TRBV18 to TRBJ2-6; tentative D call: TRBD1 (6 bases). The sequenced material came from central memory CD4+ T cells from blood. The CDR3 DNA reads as TGTGCCAGCTCACTAATCCGGGACACCACCCTGGGGGCCAACGTCCTGACTTTC. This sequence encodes CASSLIRDTTLGANVLTF. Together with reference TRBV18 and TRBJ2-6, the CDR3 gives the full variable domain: NAGVMQNPRHLVRRRGQEARLRCSPMKGHSHVYWYRQLPEEGLKFMVYLQKENIIDESGMPKERFSAEFPKEGPSILRIQQVVRGDSAAYFCASSLIRDTTLGANVLTFGAGSRLTVL.